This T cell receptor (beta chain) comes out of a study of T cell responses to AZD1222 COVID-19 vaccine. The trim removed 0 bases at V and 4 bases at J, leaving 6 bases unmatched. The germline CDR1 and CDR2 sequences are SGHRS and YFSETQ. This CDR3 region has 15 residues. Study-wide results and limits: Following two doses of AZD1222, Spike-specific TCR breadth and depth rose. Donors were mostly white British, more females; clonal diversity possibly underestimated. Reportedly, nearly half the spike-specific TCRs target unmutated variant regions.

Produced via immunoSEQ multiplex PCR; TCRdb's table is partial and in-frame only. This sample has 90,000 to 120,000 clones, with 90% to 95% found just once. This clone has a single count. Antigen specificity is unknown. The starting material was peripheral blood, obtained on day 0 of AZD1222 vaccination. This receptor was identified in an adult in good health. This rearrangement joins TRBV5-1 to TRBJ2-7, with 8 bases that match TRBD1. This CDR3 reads CASSLGGTGSYEQYF. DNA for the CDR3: TGCGCCAGCAGCTTGGGGGGGACAGGATCATACGAGCAGTACTTC. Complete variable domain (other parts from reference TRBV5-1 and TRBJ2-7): KAGVTQTPRYLIKTRGQQVTLSCSPISGHRSVSWYQQTPGQGLQFLFEYFSETQRNKGNFPGRFSGRQFSNSRSEMNVSTLELGDSALYLCASSLGGTGSYEQYFGPGTRLTVT.